Below, 21 T cell receptor beta chains from the same sample are listed, as sequenced in a study of blood T cell repertoires in COVID-19. The protocol was immunoSEQ multiplex PCR, while the TCRdb copy is restricted to in-frame clones and leaves out a portion. The sample includes under 200,000 clones, approximately 83% of them seen just once. The source material was peripheral blood. Receptors originate from a woman older than 75 with active or convalescent COVID-19.

This clone has only one observation. This chain uses TRBV2 with TRBJ1-1; a weak D match, TRBD1 (6 bases). V was trimmed by 2 bases and J by 0 bases, leaving 7 bases between them. The germline V gene encodes CDR1 SNHLY and CDR2 FYNNEI. The CDR3 extends over 14 amino acids. The CDR3 DNA follows: TGTGCCAGCAGTGAAAGGGACATGAACACTGAAGCTTTCTTT. Encoded protein: CASSERDMNTEAFF.

This sequence joins TRBV13 and TRBJ2-2, with 9 bases fitting TRBD2. The CDR3 runs 14 residues. From germline, CDR1 is PRHDT and CDR2 FYEKMQ (reference sequence). J was trimmed by 7 bases and V by 5 bases; bases with no gene match: 5. For the CDR3, the DNA is TGTGCCAGCAGCCACTATAGCGGGGGCGGGGAGCTGTTTTTT. It translates to CASSHYSGGGELFF.

The rearrangement links TRBV7-2 to TRBJ2-1; 9 nucleotides match TRBD2. The CDR3 runs to 16 residues. Germline V gene lookup returns CDR1 SGHTA and CDR2 FQGNSA. V shed 5 bases and J 6 bases; nucleotides not matched to a gene: 11. CDR3 in DNA: TGTGCCAGCAGCGCCTTGCGGGGGGGGAGGGGCAATGAGCAGTTCTTC. It is translated as CASSALRGGRGNEQFF.

The V gene is TRBV19, the J gene TRBJ1-5; D is unclear. The CDR3 runs 14 residues. Looked up from germline, CDR1 is LNHDA and CDR2 is SQIVND (reference sequence). V lost 2 bases to trimming and J lost 2 bases, with 7 bases between them. Here the CDR3 reads CASSIWSGNQPQHF. The DNA of the CDR3 is TGTGCCAGTAGTATATGGTCAGGCAATCAGCCCCAGCATTTT.

The chain combines TRBV7-2 with TRBJ1-1; maybe TRBD1 (5 bases). CDR3 length equals 14 residues. Trimming cost V 3 bases and J 1 base, with 9 bases left between them. Germline CDR1 is SGHTA and CDR2 is FQGNSA. This chain's CDR3 is CASSFLTGNTEAFF. In nucleotides, the CDR3 is TGTGCCAGCAGCTTTTTAACAGGGAACACTGAAGCTTTCTTT.

The rearrangement joins TRBV5-1 to TRBJ1-5; TRBD1 matches at 7 bases. The CDR3 runs 15 residues. The ends lost 1 base at V and 3 bases at J; junction bases unmatched: 4. Germline-derived CDR1 and CDR2 are SGHRS and YFSETQ. The CDR3 loop reads CASSLSTGFNQPQHF. The CDR3 DNA reads TGCGCCAGCAGCTTGTCGACAGGGTTCAATCAGCCCCAGCATTTT.

The rearrangement uses TRBV6-2 or TRBV6-3 and TRBJ2-7; possible D gene TRBD1, 5 bases. This CDR3 is 14 amino acids long. The ends were cut back, 2 bases at V and 6 bases at J, with 14 bases in the middle. CDR1 is MNHEY and CDR2 is SVGEGT in the germline V gene. The CDR3 is CASSYTSGLGEQYF. The CDR3 DNA follows: TGTGCCAGCAGTTACACCTCAGGGTTGGGCGAGCAGTACTTC.

The chain uses TRBV11-2 and TRBJ1-4; the D is unclear. Trimming removed 5 bases at V and 2 bases at J, with 9 bases between. The length of the CDR3 is 14 residues. Germline V gene data show CDR1 as SGHAT and CDR2 as FQNNGV. The CDR3 DNA reads TGTGCCAGCAGCGAGGAAAGGACTAATGAAAAACTGTTTTTT. As protein: CASSEERTNEKLFF.

J is TRBJ2-1 and V is TRBV9, with 12 bases that match TRBD2. After removal of 0 bases from V and 7 bases from J, the junction contained 8 bases not matched to a gene. The CDR3 loop spans 17 amino acids. Per germline, CDR1 SGDLS and CDR2 YYNGEE. The CDR3 DNA follows: TGTGCCAGCAGCGTAGTATCAGGACTAGCGGGGATAAATGAGCAGTTCTTC. This codes for CASSVVSGLAGINEQFF.

The gene calls are TRBV12-3 or TRBV12-4 and TRBJ1-1; maybe TRBD1 (5 bases). Trimming stripped 5 bases from V and 1 base from J, with 8 bases between. The CDR3 is made up of 13 amino acids. The CDR3 spells CASSRGGNTEAFF. The CDR3, as DNA: TGTGCCAGCAGTCGGGGGGGGAACACTGAAGCTTTCTTT.

CDR3 coding DNA: TGTGCCAGCAGCCACAGGGGGGAGACCCAGTACTTC. This encodes CASSHRGETQYF. The chain has TRBV6-5 and TRBJ2-5; TRBD1 matches 8 bases. The CDR3 has 12 amino acids. Germline V gives CDR1 MNHEY, CDR2 SVGAGI. Trimming removed 6 bases from V and 5 bases from J; junction bases left unmatched: 2.

The chain couples TRBV6-2 or TRBV6-3 to TRBJ2-3; 10 bases are shared with TRBD2. With V trimmed by 6 bases and J by 4 bases, 4 bases remained unmatched. The length of the CDR3 is 14 residues. Germline CDR1 reads MNHEY; CDR2 reads SVGEGT. The CDR3 region is CASSQAGGSDTQYF. CDR3 nucleotides: TGTGCCAGCAGCCAAGCGGGGGGGTCAGATACGCAGTATTTT.

V and J are TRBV7-6 and TRBJ2-7, with 8 bases matching TRBD1. Germline trimming cut 5 bases from V and 2 bases from J; bases unmatched to any gene: 2. The germline V gene has CDR1 SGHVS and CDR2 FNYEAQ. The CDR3 extends over 13 amino acids. CDR3 nucleotide sequence: TGTGCCAGCAGCCTACAGGGGGCCTACGAGCAGTACTTC. It is translated as CASSLQGAYEQYF.

Turning to this clone: Additional DNA sequences in this sample encode the identical CDR3. The genes are TRBV30 and TRBJ1-6; D call uncertain. Germline V gives CDR1 GTSNPN, CDR2 SVGIG (reference sequence). Trimming pared 0 bases from V and 5 bases from J, leaving 5 bases between. This CDR3 has 13 amino acids. The CDR3 DNA sequence: TGTGCCTGGAGTGTACAAGATAATTCACCCCTCCACTTT. It is translated as CAWSVQDNSPLHF.

V usage is TRBV7-2 and J usage is TRBJ2-1; 8 bases map to TRBD2. Per the germline V gene, CDR1 is SGHTA and CDR2 is FQGNSA. Germline trimming cut 5 bases from V and 8 bases from J; bases unmatched to any gene: 8. The CDR3 length is 14 residues. CDR3 sequence (DNA): TGTGCCAGCAGCCCTCGGGGGGGGAAAGATGAGCAGTTCTTC. Translation gives CASSPRGGKDEQFF. Variable domain in full (rest from reference TRBV7-2 and TRBJ2-1): GAGVSQSPSNKVTEKGKDVELRCDPISGHTALYWYRQSLGQGLEFLIYFQGNSAPDKSGLPSDRFSAERTGGSVSTLTIQRTQQEDSAVYLCASSPRGGKDEQFFGPGTRLTVL.

The V and J genes are TRBV6-5 and TRBJ1-2, with TRBD1 matching 12 bases. V lost 4 bases to trimming and J lost 4 bases; unmatched junction nucleotides: 7. The germline V gene has CDR1 MNHEY and CDR2 SVGAGI. The CDR3 covers 16 residues. In nucleotides, the CDR3 is TGTGCCAGCAGTTCTGGGACAGGGGGCGGAGGCTATGGCTACACCTTC. Protein sequence: CASSSGTGGGGYGYTF.

V and J are TRBV3-1 (or the pseudogene TRBV3-2) and TRBJ2-7; D may be TRBD1 (5 bases). The CDR3 extends over 12 amino acids. CDR1 is LGHDT and CDR2 is YNNKEL in the germline V gene (reference sequence). V was trimmed by 5 bases and J by 7 bases, leaving 12 bases between them. This CDR3 reads CASSSRVGEQYF. Written as DNA, the CDR3 is TGTGCCAGCAGCTCCAGGGTAGGTGAGCAGTACTTC.

This chain uses TRBV5-1 with TRBJ1-1; TRBD1 aligns across 8 bases. Per germline, CDR1 SGHRS and CDR2 YFSETQ. V lost 7 bases and J lost 2; bases outside the gene matches: 4. This CDR3 is built from 13 residues. The CDR3 spells CASQTGGNTEAFF. The CDR3 DNA reads TGCGCCAGCCAAACAGGGGGTAACACTGAAGCTTTCTTT. Using reference TRBV5-1 and TRBJ1-1 for the parts outside the CDR3, the full variable domain is KAGVTQTPRYLIKTRGQQVTLSCSPISGHRSVSWYQQTPGQGLQFLFEYFSETQRNKGNFPGRFSGRQFSNSRSEMNVSTLELGDSALYLCASQTGGNTEAFFGQGTRLTVV.

This chain connects TRBV7-2 to TRBJ2-3; 7 bases map to TRBD2. This CDR3 comprises 16 residues. Losses at the gene ends were 5 bases for V and 3 bases for J; bases not matched to a gene: 11. Germline values: CDR1 SGHTA, CDR2 FQGNSA. Here the CDR3 DNA reads TGTGCCAGCAGCCTGGGAGGGGCGGGGCTGACAGATACGCAGTATTTT. Protein: CASSLGGAGLTDTQYF. Together with reference TRBV7-2 and TRBJ2-3, the CDR3 gives the full variable domain: GAGVSQSPSNKVTEKGKDVELRCDPISGHTALYWYRQSLGQGLEFLIYFQGNSAPDKSGLPSDRFSAERTGGSVSTLTIQRTQQEDSAVYLCASSLGGAGLTDTQYFGPGTRLTVL.

The J gene is TRBJ1-6, the V gene TRBV6-6, with 7 bases fitting TRBD1. This CDR3 has 17 amino acids. Germline-derived CDR1 and CDR2 are MNHNY and SVGAGI (reference sequence). The V and J ends lost 5 bases and 5 bases, in that order; junction bases with no gene match: 12. CDR3 in amino acids: CASSRPRGGGNNSPLHF. Here the CDR3 DNA reads TGTGCCAGCAGTCGTCCCAGAGGGGGCGGGAATAATTCACCCCTCCACTTT.

The rearrangement uses TRBV27 and TRBJ1-1, with TRBD1 matching over 7 bases. The germline V gene has CDR1 MNHEY and CDR2 SMNVEV (reference sequence). The J segment lost 2 bases and the V segment lost 0 bases, leaving 3 bases of the junction unmatched. This CDR3 contains 15 residues. The CDR3 DNA sequence: TGTGCCAGCAGTTTATCCGGGACAGCAAACACTGAAGCTTTCTTT. The encoded protein is CASSLSGTANTEAFF.